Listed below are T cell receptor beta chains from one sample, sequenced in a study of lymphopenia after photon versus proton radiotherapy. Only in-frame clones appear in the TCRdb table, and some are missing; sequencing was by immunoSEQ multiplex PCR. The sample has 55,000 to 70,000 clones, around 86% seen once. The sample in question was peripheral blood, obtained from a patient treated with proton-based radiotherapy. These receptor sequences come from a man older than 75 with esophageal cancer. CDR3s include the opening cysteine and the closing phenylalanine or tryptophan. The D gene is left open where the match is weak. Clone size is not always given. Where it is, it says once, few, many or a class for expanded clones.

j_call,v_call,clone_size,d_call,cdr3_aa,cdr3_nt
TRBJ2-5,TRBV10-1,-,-,CASSESGGTQYF,TGCGCCAGCAGTGAGTCGGGTGGGACCCAGTACTTC
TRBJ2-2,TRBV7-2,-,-,CASSLVTGAAGELFF,TGTGCCAGCAGCTTAGTAACGGGGGCTGCCGGGGAGCTGTTTTTT
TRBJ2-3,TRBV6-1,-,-,CASSETRDTQYF,TGTGCCAGCAGCGAGACTCGGGATACGCAGTATTTT
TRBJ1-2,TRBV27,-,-,CASSYGGKGYGYTF,TGTGCCAGCAGTTATGGGGGCAAGGGTTATGGCTACACCTTC
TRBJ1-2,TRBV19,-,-,CASSADDSGRPKGYTF,TGTGCCAGTAGTGCCGACGACTCGGGACGGCCTAAAGGCTACACCTTC
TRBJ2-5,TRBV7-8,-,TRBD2,CASSLAGGVYETQYF,TGTGCCAGCAGCTTAGCCGGGGGGGTATACGAGACCCAGTACTTC
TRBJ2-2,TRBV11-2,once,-,CASSLAWAGELFF,TGTGCCAGCAGCCTAGCCTGGGCCGGGGAGCTGTTTTTT
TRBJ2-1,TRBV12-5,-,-,CASGLVVGVVDEQFF,TGTGCTAGTGGTTTGGTCGTGGGGGTAGTTGATGAGCAGTTCTTC
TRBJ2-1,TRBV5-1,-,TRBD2,CASSLQVAGVYNEQFF,TGCGCCAGCAGCTTGCAAGTAGCGGGAGTATACAATGAGCAGTTCTTC
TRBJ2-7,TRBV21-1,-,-,CASTPGWGYEQYF,TGTGCCAGCACCCCCGGCTGGGGCTACGAGCAGTACTTC
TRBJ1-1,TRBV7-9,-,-,CASSLTGSGTEAFF,TGTGCCAGCAGCTTAACCGGTAGCGGCACTGAAGCTTTCTTT
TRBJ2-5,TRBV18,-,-,CASSEQGSETQYF,TGTGCCAGCTCAGAACAGGGCTCGGAGACCCAGTACTTC
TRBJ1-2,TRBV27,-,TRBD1,CASGQGASRGGYTF,TGTGCCAGTGGACAGGGGGCGTCGCGGGGGGGCTACACCTTC
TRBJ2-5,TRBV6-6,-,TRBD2,CASSYAGEVGETQYF,TGTGCCAGCAGTTACGCGGGAGAGGTGGGGGAGACCCAGTACTTC
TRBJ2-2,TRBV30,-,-,CAWRQGWGGELFF,TGTGCCTGGAGACAGGGATGGGGCGGGGAGCTGTTTTTT
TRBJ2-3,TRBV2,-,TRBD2,CASSEPPGLAGTDTQYF,TGTGCCAGCAGTGAACCGCCGGGACTAGCGGGTACAGATACGCAGTATTTT
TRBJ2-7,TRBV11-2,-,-,CASSPVGSGFYEQYF,TGTGCCAGCAGCCCCGTCGGAAGCGGGTTCTATGAGCAGTACTTC
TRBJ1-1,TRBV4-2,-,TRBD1,CASSQQTTGPLEAFF,TGTGCCAGCAGCCAGCAAACGACAGGGCCTCTTGAAGCTTTCTTT
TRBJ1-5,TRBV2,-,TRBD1,CASSPWTGGNQPQHF,TGTGCCAGCAGCCCCTGGACAGGCGGCAATCAGCCCCAGCATTTT
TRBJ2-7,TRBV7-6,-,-,CASSQPTPGGVYEQYF,TGTGCCAGCAGCCAACCGACACCCGGAGGAGTCTACGAGCAGTACTTC
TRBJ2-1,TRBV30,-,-,CAGGTDSYNEQFF,TGTGCCGGCGGAACGGACTCCTACAATGAGCAGTTCTTC
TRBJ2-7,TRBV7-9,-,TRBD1,CASSLTTGGEQYF,TGTGCCAGCAGCTTAACGACAGGGGGCGAGCAGTACTTC
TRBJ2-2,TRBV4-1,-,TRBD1,CASSPHLDRGGPGELFF,TGCGCCAGCAGCCCCCACCTGGACAGGGGAGGCCCCGGGGAGCTGTTTTTT
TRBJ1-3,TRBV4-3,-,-,CASSQDSQDTIYF,TGCGCCAGCAGCCAAGATTCTCAGGACACCATATATTTT
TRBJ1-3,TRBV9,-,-,CASSGGSGWGSGNTIYF,TGTGCCAGCAGCGGAGGGAGCGGTTGGGGCTCTGGAAACACCATATATTTT
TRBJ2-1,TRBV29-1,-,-,CSVDGMGPLAYEQFF,TGCAGCGTTGACGGCATGGGACCTCTAGCTTATGAGCAGTTCTTC
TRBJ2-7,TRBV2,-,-,CASKSGEIYEQYF,TGTGCCAGCAAGTCCGGCGAGATCTACGAGCAGTACTTC
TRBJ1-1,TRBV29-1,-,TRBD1,CSALTGVWAEAFF,TGCAGCGCCCTAACAGGGGTTTGGGCTGAAGCTTTCTTT
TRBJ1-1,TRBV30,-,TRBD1,CAWRKSLGQWNTEAFF,TGTGCCTGGAGAAAATCTTTGGGACAGTGGAACACTGAAGCTTTCTTT
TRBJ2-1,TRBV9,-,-,CASSVVEDLATYNEQFF,TGTGCCAGCAGCGTCGTAGAAGACTTGGCTACCTACAATGAGCAGTTCTTC
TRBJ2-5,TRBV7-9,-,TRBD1,CASSSPTGQGRRRQETQYF,TGTGCCAGCAGCTCCCCGACGGGACAGGGGAGACGTAGACAAGAGACCCAGTACTTC
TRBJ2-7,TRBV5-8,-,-,CASSYSYEQYF,TGTGCCAGCAGCTACTCATACGAGCAGTACTTC
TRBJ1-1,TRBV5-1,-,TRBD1,CASSSNPTGVAEAFF,TGCGCCAGCAGCTCTAACCCGACAGGGGTGGCTGAAGCTTTCTTT
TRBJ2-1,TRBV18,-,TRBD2,CASSPPFLAGGEQFF,TGTGCCAGCTCACCACCGTTCCTAGCGGGGGGGGAGCAGTTCTTC
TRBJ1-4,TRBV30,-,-,CAWSEGFNEKLFF,TGTGCCTGGAGTGAGGGTTTCAATGAAAAACTGTTTTTT
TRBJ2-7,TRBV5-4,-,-,CASSLGQELMGAYEQYF,TGTGCCAGCAGCTTGGGGCAGGAGCTAATGGGAGCCTACGAGCAGTACTTC
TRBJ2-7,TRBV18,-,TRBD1,CASSPPLGTGSQEQYF,TGTGCCAGCTCACCACCCCTCGGGACAGGGTCTCAGGAGCAGTACTTC
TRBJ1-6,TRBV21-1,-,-,CASSLGGTGSPLHF,TGTGCCAGCAGCTTAGGGGGCACGGGTTCACCCCTCCACTTT
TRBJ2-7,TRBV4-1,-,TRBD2,CASSQGGGMSSYEQYF,TGCGCCAGCAGCCAAGGGGGGGGGATGAGCTCCTACGAGCAGTACTTC
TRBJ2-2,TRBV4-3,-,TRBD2,CASSQVLAASANTGELFF,TGCGCCAGCAGCCAAGTGCTAGCGGCGTCCGCGAACACCGGGGAGCTGTTTTTT
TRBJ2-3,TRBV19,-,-,CASSIDSGMADTQYF,TGTGCCAGTAGTATAGATTCGGGGATGGCAGATACGCAGTATTTT
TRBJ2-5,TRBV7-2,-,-,CASSRGGGQETQYF,TGTGCCAGCAGCCGAGGGGGGGGGCAAGAGACCCAGTACTTC
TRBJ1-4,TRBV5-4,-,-,CASSLDATNEKLFF,TGTGCCAGCAGCCTAGATGCAACTAATGAAAAACTGTTTTTT
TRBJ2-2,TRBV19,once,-,CASRNTGELFF,TGTGCCAGTAGGAACACCGGGGAGCTGTTTTTT
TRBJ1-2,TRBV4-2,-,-,CASSQDLRQAYGYTF,TGTGCCAGCAGCCAAGATCTACGGCAGGCCTATGGCTACACCTTC
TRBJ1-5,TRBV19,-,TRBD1,CASSTQQGARRYSNQPQHF,TGTGCCAGTAGTACCCAACAGGGGGCTCGCCGATATAGCAATCAGCCCCAGCATTTT
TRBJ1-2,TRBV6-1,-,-,CASSEEGVSGYTF,TGTGCCAGCAGTGAAGAAGGAGTTTCTGGCTACACCTTC